Listed here are 14 T cell receptor beta chains from one sample, sequenced in a study of blood T cell repertoires in COVID-19. Sequencing used immunoSEQ multiplex PCR; TCRdb keeps in-frame clones, though not all of them. This table has about 130,000 clones, 65% to 85% appearing once. The material sequenced was peripheral blood. The source is a man aged 70 or older with acute or convalescent COVID-19.

This chain joins TRBV3-1 (or the pseudogene TRBV3-2) and TRBJ1-2; no reliable D call. This CDR3 contains 14 residues. Trimming took off 4 bases at V and 4 bases at J, with 13 bases between the two ends. CDR1 and CDR2 (germline): LGHDT, YNNKEL (reference sequence). The DNA of the CDR3 is TGTGCCAGCAGCCGGGGAGCAGGCCTCTATGGCTACACCTTC. The encoded protein is CASSRGAGLYGYTF.

This clone was seen a few times. The chain combines TRBV11-1 with TRBJ1-1, with D possibly matching TRBD1 (5 bases). Germline V gene lookup returns CDR1 SGHAT and CDR2 FQDESV (reference sequence). CDR3 length equals 15 residues. V lost 6 bases, J lost 1 base, and 15 bases lay in between. CDR3 nucleotide sequence: TGTGCCAGCAGACCGCGGCGGGGCAGGAACACTGAAGCTTTCTTT. Its translation is CASRPRRGRNTEAFF.

This clone was counted only a few times. The rearrangement links TRBV15 to TRBJ2-7; perhaps TRBD2 as D (5 bases). CDR1 and CDR2 (germline): LNHNV, YYDKDF (reference sequence). CDR3 length equals 12 residues. The V and J ends lost 3 bases and 4 bases respectively, with 7 bases between them. The CDR3 here is CATSSEGYEQYF. The CDR3 DNA is TGTGCCACCAGCAGTGAGGGTTACGAGCAGTACTTC. The variable domain in full, with the rest retrieved from reference TRBV15 and TRBJ2-7, is DAMVIQNPRYQVTQFGKPVTLSCSQTLNHNVMYWYQQKSSQAPKLLFHYYDKDFNNEADTPDNFQSRRPNTSFCFLDIRSPGLGDTAMYLCATSSEGYEQYFGPGTRLTVT.

The chain links TRBV5-1 to TRBJ2-7, with D unresolved. The CDR3 spans 12 residues. V lost 2 bases and J 3 bases, leaving 6 bases between the germline ends. Germline assignment: CDR1 SGHRS and CDR2 YFSETQ. The CDR3 region has the DNA TGCGCCAGCAGCTTTGACTTCTACGAGCAGTACTTC. It specifies CASSFDFYEQYF. Full variable domain (missing parts from reference TRBV5-1 and TRBJ2-7): KAGVTQTPRYLIKTRGQQVTLSCSPISGHRSVSWYQQTPGQGLQFLFEYFSETQRNKGNFPGRFSGRQFSNSRSEMNVSTLELGDSALYLCASSFDFYEQYFGPGTRLTVT.

The V and J genes are TRBV4-1 and TRBJ1-3; no reliable D call. V lost 2 bases and J 0 bases, leaving 8 bases between the germline ends. CDR3 length: 15 amino acids. Per the germline V gene, CDR1 is MGHRA and CDR2 is YSYEKL. The CDR3 region is CASSQPQYSGNTIYF. CDR3 in DNA: TGCGCCAGCAGCCAACCACAGTACTCTGGAAACACCATATATTTT.

The rearrangement joins TRBV9 to TRBJ1-2, with TRBD1 as a possible D gene (5 bases). CDR3 length: 15 residues. Germline-derived CDR1 and CDR2 are SGDLS and YYNGEE. Trimming shortened V by 3 bases and J by 7 bases, and 19 bases separated the two germline ends. CDR3 nucleotide sequence: TGTGCCAGCAGCGCCCGGGACGGGGGGGTCTCTGGCTACACCTTC. Protein product: CASSARDGGVSGYTF.

V usage is TRBV10-3 and J usage is TRBJ1-3; 9 positions match TRBD1. Germline CDR1 is ENHRY and CDR2 is SYGVKD. Trimming cost V 7 bases and J 0 bases; bases outside gene matches: 10. The CDR3 covers 17 residues. CDR3 protein: CAITGTGYQSSGNTIYF. DNA for the CDR3: TGTGCCATCACCGGGACAGGGTATCAGAGCTCTGGAAACACCATATATTTT.

The chain carries TRBV7-9 and TRBJ2-3, with TRBD1 identical over 7 bases. Germline trimming cut 5 bases from V and 1 base from J; bases unmatched to any gene: 6. Germline V gives CDR1 SEHNR, CDR2 FQNEAQ (reference sequence). CDR3 length equals 15 residues. The DNA for the CDR3 is TGTGCCAGCAGCCAGACAGGGTCCGGCACAGATACGCAGTATTTT. Residues: CASSQTGSGTDTQYF.

The rearrangement joins TRBV5-1 to TRBJ2-5, with TRBD2 matching over 9 bases. J lost 2 bases, V lost 0 bases, and 8 bases had no gene match. CDR3 length: 17 amino acids. Germline lookup yields CDR1 SGHRS and CDR2 YFSETQ. Here the CDR3 reads CASSLAPAGGRQETQYF. CDR3 nucleotide sequence: TGCGCCAGCAGCTTGGCCCCAGCGGGGGGAAGACAAGAGACCCAGTACTTC.

The gene calls are TRBV28 and TRBJ1-1; 7 bases are a match to TRBD1. Trimming cost V 5 bases and J 2 bases; bases outside gene matches: 8. The CDR3 has 15 residues. Per germline, CDR1 MDHEN and CDR2 SYDVKM. CDR3: CASSPLDRVNTEAFF. CDR3 DNA: TGTGCCAGCAGTCCACTCGACAGGGTCAACACTGAAGCTTTCTTT.

The V call is TRBV19, the J call TRBJ1-1; D might be TRBD1 (5 bases). This CDR3 is built from 15 residues. The germline gives CDR1 LNHDA, CDR2 SQIVND (reference sequence). V gave up 3 bases and J gave up 6 bases, with 17 bases separating them. The CDR3 sequence is CASSMSRGAGAEAFF. In nucleotides, the CDR3 is TGTGCCAGTAGTATGTCTAGGGGCGCAGGTGCTGAAGCTTTCTTT.

The chain carries TRBV9 and TRBJ2-2, with D maybe TRBD1 (6 bases). Germline CDR1 and CDR2: SGDLS and YYNGEE. The CDR3 has 16 residues. The V gene lost 4 bases and the J gene lost 0 bases, with 13 bases spanning the gap. The CDR3 reads CASSTTQGPNTGELFF. Written as DNA, the CDR3 is TGTGCCAGCAGCACAACACAGGGCCCGAACACCGGGGAGCTGTTTTTT. Together with reference TRBV9 and TRBJ2-2, the CDR3 gives the full variable domain: DSGVTQTPKHLITATGQRVTLRCSPRSGDLSVYWYQQSLDQGLQFLIQYYNGEERAKGNILERFSAQQFPDLHSELNLSSLELGDSALYFCASSTTQGPNTGELFFGEGSRLTVL.

The chain uses TRBV5-1 and TRBJ2-2; weak D call: TRBD1 (5 bases). The germline CDR1 and CDR2 sequences are SGHRS and YFSETQ. Trimming pared 5 bases from V and 1 base from J, leaving 12 bases between. There are 15 residues in the CDR3. Written as DNA, the CDR3 is TGCGCCAGCAGTCGAAGGGGCCAGAACACCGGGGAGCTGTTTTTT. Encoded protein: CASSRRGQNTGELFF. The full variable domain, rest sourced from reference TRBV5-1 and TRBJ2-2, is KAGVTQTPRYLIKTRGQQVTLSCSPISGHRSVSWYQQTPGQGLQFLFEYFSETQRNKGNFPGRFSGRQFSNSRSEMNVSTLELGDSALYLCASSRRGQNTGELFFGEGSRLTVL.

The rearrangement joins TRBV4-1 to TRBJ1-1; D gene unclear. This CDR3 comprises 18 residues. V dropped 1 base and J dropped 3 bases, with 21 bases sitting between them. Germline V gene sequence: CDR1 MGHRA, CDR2 YSYEKL. CDR3 protein: CASSQAPPGPSMDTEAFF. The CDR3 DNA reads as TGCGCCAGCAGCCAAGCCCCTCCTGGTCCCTCTATGGACACTGAAGCTTTCTTT.